Presented here are 27 T cell receptor beta chains from one specimen sequenced in a study of blood T cell repertoires in COVID-19. Libraries were prepared by immunoSEQ multiplex PCR; TCRdb keeps only in-frame clonotypes and omits some of them. This sample has fewer than 200,000 clones, with 88% found just once. Sequencing input: PBMCs or T cells enriched from blood (not recorded which). The source is a woman aged 18 to 35 who had recovered from COVID-19.

This chain connects TRBV4-3 to TRBJ1-2; D might be TRBD1 (6 bases). The germline V and J ends were trimmed by 0 bases and 11 bases, with 16 bases remaining between them. The germline V gene encodes CDR1 LGHNA and CDR2 YSLEER. The CDR3 has 14 amino acids. As DNA, the CDR3 is TGCGCCAGCAGCCAAGATCGGAGCGACAGGTTTTACACCTTC. Translated, it gives CASSQDRSDRFYTF.

V and J are TRBV28 and TRBJ2-1; D perhaps matches TRBD1 (7 bases). Trimming removed 7 bases from V and 4 bases from J, with 14 bases in between. The CDR3 has 14 residues. Per the germline V gene, CDR1 is MDHEN and CDR2 is SYDVKM. CDR3 sequence reads: CASNQGGGYNEQFF. The CDR3 DNA reads TGTGCCAGCAATCAGGGGGGTGGGTACAATGAGCAGTTCTTC.

The chain joins TRBV2 to TRBJ1-1; tentative D call: TRBD1 (6 bases). The CDR3 is made up of 14 amino acids. V was trimmed by 5 bases and J by 2 bases, leaving 12 bases between them. Germline V gene sequence: CDR1 SNHLY, CDR2 FYNNEI. CDR3 loop: CASSSGQRNTEAFF. In nucleotides, the CDR3 is TGTGCCAGCAGTTCCGGACAGCGTAACACTGAAGCTTTCTTT.

Turning to this clone: A read error may produce the germline difference seen at one junction end. The rearrangement uses TRBV29-1 and TRBJ1-1, with a possible D match to TRBD1 (6 bases). The length of the CDR3 is 13 residues. The germline gives CDR1 SQVTM, CDR2 ANQGSEA. In nucleotides, the CDR3 is TGCAGCGCTGAAACGGACAGCCCATCTGAAGCTTTCTTT. Translating gives CSAETDSPSEAFF.

The V and J genes are TRBV19 and TRBJ1-1; D not resolved. Germline values: CDR1 LNHDA, CDR2 SQIVND (reference sequence). Trimming cost V 4 bases and J 2 bases, with 8 bases left between them. CDR3 size: 13 residues. Written as DNA, the CDR3 is TGTGCCAGTAGTACCACATATAACACTGAAGCTTTCTTT. Translating gives CASSTTYNTEAFF.

The rearrangement uses TRBV4-2 and TRBJ2-5, with a weak D call TRBD2 (6 bases). Germline values: CDR1 LGHNA, CDR2 YNFKEQ. This CDR3 contains 15 residues. V lost 0 bases, J lost 2 bases, and 10 bases lay in between. CDR3 sequence: CASSQERGDQETQYF. For the CDR3, the DNA is TGTGCCAGCAGCCAAGAGCGCGGGGATCAAGAGACCCAGTACTTC.

The V call is TRBV20-1, the J call TRBJ1-6; 9 bases match TRBD1. This CDR3 region has 13 residues. V was clipped by 3 bases and J by 10 bases; unmatched bases: 4. The germline CDR1 and CDR2 sequences are DFQATT and SNEGSKA (reference sequence). The CDR3: CSASRTGESPLHF. Written as DNA, the CDR3 is TGCAGTGCTAGTAGGACAGGGGAATCACCCCTCCACTTT.

V is TRBV4-1 and J is TRBJ1-1, with D unclear. The germline V gene encodes CDR1 MGHRA and CDR2 YSYEKL. Deletions cut 3 bases from V and 0 bases from J, with 14 bases between. This CDR3 is 16 amino acids long. The CDR3 coding sequence is TGCGCCAGCAGCCAGAGGGTAGGGCCGATGAACACTGAAGCTTTCTTT. This gives the protein CASSQRVGPMNTEAFF.

This clone has only one observation. At one boundary the junction diverges from the germline segment, which might be a read error. The CDR3 reads CASSLVWTGDNNEQFF. CDR3 nucleotides: TGTGCTAGCAGCTTAGTATGGACAGGGGATAACAATGAGCAGTTCTTC. The chain carries TRBV7-7 and TRBJ2-1; 9 bases match TRBD1. The germline gives CDR1 SSHAT, CDR2 FNYEAQ (reference sequence). This CDR3 spans 16 amino acids.

The V call is TRBV6-5, the J call TRBJ1-1; 9 nucleotides align to TRBD1. This CDR3 contains 15 residues. After removal of 4 bases from V and 3 bases from J, the junction contained 6 bases not matched to a gene. Per germline, CDR1 MNHEY and CDR2 SVGAGI. CDR3 sequence (DNA): TGTGCCAGCAGTTTTGGGGACAGGGTGGACACTGAAGCTTTCTTT. Translated, it gives CASSFGDRVDTEAFF.

The gene calls are TRBV27 and TRBJ1-5; D perhaps matches TRBD1 (6 bases). Germline V gene lookup returns CDR1 MNHEY and CDR2 SMNVEV (reference sequence). This CDR3 has 15 residues. Trimming shortened V by 6 bases and J by 0 bases, and 12 bases separated the two germline ends. CDR3 sequence reads: CASRTDSFSNQPQHF. The CDR3 region has the DNA TGTGCCAGCAGAACGGACAGTTTTAGCAATCAGCCCCAGCATTTT.

The table lists this clone with a count of one. The chain carries TRBV7-9 and TRBJ1-2; 7 bases match TRBD1. Trimming removed 5 bases from V and 4 bases from J; junction bases left unmatched: 19. The CDR3 covers 18 residues. CDR1 is SEHNR and CDR2 is FQNEAQ in the germline V gene (reference sequence). The CDR3 DNA reads TGTGCCAGCAGCCTCGGGCCGCTGGGACAGTCTCTACCCTATGGCTACACCTTC. It encodes CASSLGPLGQSLPYGYTF.

This chain uses TRBV7-9 with TRBJ1-6, with D perhaps matching TRBD1 (5 bases). The germline V and J ends were trimmed by 3 bases and 8 bases, with 11 bases remaining between them. CDR1 and CDR2 from the germline V gene are SEHNR and FQNEAQ (reference sequence). The CDR3 loop spans 14 amino acids. The CDR3 DNA follows: TGTGCCAGCAGCTTGGGGGGTACGGATTCACCCCTCCACTTT. Translation: CASSLGGTDSPLHF.

The gene calls are TRBV27 and TRBJ2-2, with a possible D match to TRBD2 (5 bases). V was trimmed by 6 bases and J by 4 bases, leaving 9 bases between them. The germline gives CDR1 MNHEY, CDR2 SMNVEV (reference sequence). This CDR3 contains 13 residues. CDR3 sequence reads: CASRWRVTGELFF. DNA for the CDR3: TGTGCCAGCAGGTGGCGGGTCACCGGGGAGCTGTTTTTT.

This chain links TRBV28 with TRBJ1-2, with a possible D match to TRBD1 (5 bases). V was cut by 5 bases and J by 7 bases, with 17 bases left in between. Germline assignment: CDR1 MDHEN and CDR2 SYDVKM. The CDR3 has 14 residues. The chain's CDR3 is CASSLMGGIRGYTF. The CDR3 DNA reads TGTGCCAGCAGTCTCATGGGGGGAATTCGTGGCTACACCTTC.

The rearrangement uses TRBV19 and TRBJ1-2, with D possibly TRBD1 on 5 matching bases. The CDR3 is made up of 14 amino acids. Germline V lookup: CDR1 LNHDA, CDR2 SQIVND (reference sequence). Trimming cost V 5 bases and J 0 bases, with 10 bases left between them. The CDR3 DNA reads as TGTGCCAGTAGTGAACAGGAAGCTAACTATGGCTACACCTTC. This codes for CASSEQEANYGYTF.

The V and J genes are TRBV27 and TRBJ1-2, with D possibly TRBD1 on 5 matching bases. V was clipped by 3 bases and J by 7 bases, with 12 bases between them. The CDR3 has 13 amino acids. Germline V gene sequence: CDR1 MNHEY, CDR2 SMNVEV (reference sequence). The CDR3 DNA is TGTGCCAGCAGTTTTACCCGCGGGGGTGGCTACACCTTC. Translated: CASSFTRGGGYTF.

The rearrangement uses TRBV20-1 and TRBJ1-6; D not resolved. V lost 5 bases, J lost 0 bases, and 8 bases lay in between. There are 14 residues in the CDR3. CDR1 DFQATT and CDR2 SNEGSKA come from the germline V gene (reference sequence). The CDR3 loop reads CSACDSSYNSPLHF. CDR3 coding DNA: TGCAGTGCTTGTGATAGCTCCTATAATTCACCCCTCCACTTT.

This chain connects TRBV5-1 to TRBJ1-1, with 8 bases identical to TRBD1. There are 14 residues in the CDR3. V gave up 0 bases and J gave up 4 bases; unmatched junction bases: 2. CDR1 and CDR2 (germline): SGHRS, YFSETQ. CDR3 loop: CASSLDRGSTEAFF. The CDR3 nucleotides read TGCGCCAGCAGCTTGGACAGGGGGAGCACTGAAGCTTTCTTT.

V and J are TRBV19 and TRBJ1-5; possible D gene TRBD1, 5 bases. The V and J ends lost 6 bases and 4 bases respectively, with 10 bases between them. This CDR3 has 13 residues. In germline, CDR1 is LNHDA, CDR2 SQIVND (reference sequence). The CDR3 here is CASRTGVNQPQHF. CDR3 nucleotide sequence: TGTGCCAGTAGAACGGGGGTAAATCAGCCCCAGCATTTT.

The chain couples TRBV3-1 (or the pseudogene TRBV3-2) to TRBJ2-3; the match to TRBD2 covers 9 bases. Unmatched junction bases numbered 5, after V lost 0 bases and J lost 1 base. Germline CDR1 is LGHDT and CDR2 is YNNKEL (reference sequence). The CDR3 is 17 residues long. CDR3 protein: CASSQDPIAGGTDTQYF. The CDR3 nucleotides are TGTGCCAGCAGCCAAGATCCGATAGCGGGGGGCACAGATACGCAGTATTTT.

The chain recombines TRBV5-1 with TRBJ2-3, with D unresolved. V was shortened by 0 bases and J by 2 bases, with 13 bases between the two germline ends. This CDR3 has 16 amino acids. Germline assignment: CDR1 SGHRS and CDR2 YFSETQ. The CDR3 here is CASSLESSLNTDTQYF. The CDR3 region has the DNA TGCGCCAGCAGCTTGGAAAGCTCTCTTAACACAGATACGCAGTATTTT.

This clone has more than one count but fewer than ten. The J gene is TRBJ2-7, the V gene TRBV10-3; the match to TRBD1 covers 7 bases. There are 14 residues in the CDR3. After removal of 3 bases from V and 2 bases from J, the junction contained 4 bases not matched to a gene. Germline V gene sequence: CDR1 ENHRY, CDR2 SYGVKD. CDR3 sequence: CAISDQGTAYEQYF. DNA for the CDR3: TGTGCCATCAGTGATCAGGGGACAGCCTACGAGCAGTACTTC.

This chain links TRBV28 with TRBJ1-1; D remains unclear. With 4 bases removed from V and 11 bases from J, the gap between germline ends came to 11 bases. Germline V CDR1 and CDR2: MDHEN, SYDVKM. The CDR3 is 11 amino acids. CDR3 residues: CASSSEVRAFF. The CDR3 DNA reads as TGTGCCAGCAGTTCGGAGGTGCGGGCTTTCTTT.

The chain combines TRBV5-1 with TRBJ2-7; weak D call: TRBD2 (7 bases). Deletions cut 2 bases from V and 2 bases from J, with 17 bases between. This CDR3 has 16 amino acids. CDR1 and CDR2 (germline): SGHRS, YFSETQ. The CDR3 nucleotides read TGCGCCAGCAGCTTAGCCCTGGCGGGGGCCGCCTACGAGCAGTACTTC. Protein: CASSLALAGAAYEQYF.

This chain connects TRBV7-8 to TRBJ2-7; tentatively, D is TRBD1 (6 bases). Trimming left V 1 base short and J 0 bases short, with 7 bases between. CDR1 SGHVS and CDR2 FQNEAQ come from the germline V gene. The CDR3 is 14 amino acids. The CDR3 DNA reads as TGTGCCAGCAGCTTAGGGACAGCCTCCTACGAGCAGTACTTC. Translated: CASSLGTASYEQYF.

On this clone itself: Just one base apart from a much larger clone, this may be a read error. The chain employs TRBV21-1 and TRBJ1-3; TRBD1, as called in the table, went unchecked against the DNA. TRBV21-1 represents a pseudogene. The CDR3 is made up of 15 amino acids. The CDR3 loop reads CASSRDRSSGNTIYF. The CDR3 DNA sequence: TGTGCCAGCAGCAGGGACAGGAGCTCTGGAAACACCATATATTTT.